The text below deals with one T cell receptor (beta chain). This receptor's antigen is unknown. The record has no base qualities; no much larger clone is one base away. The treatment or condition tag for this specimen amounts to: 10-day PBMC culture with coronavirus spike peptide pools or control peptides (ViraFEST assay). CD4+ T cells from unexposed donors were collected before the COVID-19 pandemic (2011-2018). To expand antigen-specific T cells with peptide pools and then pick out the expanded clonotypes through TCR sequencing, the study relied on the ViraFEST assay. More than 1.5 million PBMCs per well were cultured in IMDM with approximately 5.5% human AB serum and about 9.2 IU/ml IL-2, plus 10 ug/ml peptide pools. On days 3 and 7, half of the culture medium was replaced with fresh IL-2-containing medium. CD4+ T cells were isolated after around 11 days of culture through negative selection using the EasySep CD4+ T cell isolation kit. As cell numbers permitted, CD4+ T cells from unexposed donors were tested for reactivity to SARS-CoV-2 S and N and to four common cold coronavirus spike pools. Ficoll-Paque Plus gradient centrifugation was used to isolate PBMCs from whole blood, and the isolated PBMCs were then either used fresh or cryopreserved at -140C. Triplicate wells were generally used for each culture condition. Leukapheresis product for the unexposed donors was purchased commercially.

Library preparation was by PCR. DNA from cultured CD4+ T cells underwent TCR sequencing with the Oncomine TCR Beta short-read assay at the Johns Hopkins FTIC core. Genomic DNA was extracted from the cultured CD4+ T cells with the QIAamp micro DNA kit. Oncomine TCR Beta libraries from cultured CD4+ T cells were pooled using unique dual indexes and sequenced on an Illumina iSeq 100. Under the source paper's analysis protocol: Non-productive sequences were removed, and CDR3s that did not start with C, did not end with F or W, or were shorter than 7 amino acids were discarded. Antigen-specific clonotypes were identified using the MANAFEST web application through comparison of peptide-stimulated wells with reference and other culture wells. An FDR below 0.05, an odds ratio above 5, and a productive frequency above 0.1% in at least two of three replicate wells were required for clones to be considered positive. Clonotypes that were significantly expanded in both SARS-CoV-2 spike wells and at least one common cold coronavirus spike condition were defined as cross-reactive. CDR3 homology was assessed with Levenshtein distances (stringdist) and unrooted phylogenetic trees (ape) in R version 3.6.1. TCRdb trimmed public reads at Q25 via fastp, called clones via MiXCR and kept in-frame beta chains. Every distinct CDR3 protein forms one entry, paired with its most common genes and DNA. The authors' filters were not applied to this entry. This sample has about 6,900 distinct CDR3 sequences in its table, and about 35% of those were observed once. The leading ten clones occupy roughly 35% of the sample.

The entry originates in a study of vaccination and CD4 T cells after COVID-19 (dated by TCRdb to between 2021 and 2023). Regarding the study in general: The convalescent cohort comprised six males and four females, including two Hispanic individuals, seven Caucasians, two Asians and one multiracial person. For stimulating the cultures, overlapping spike peptide pools were used, derived from SARS-CoV-2 as well as from the common cold coronaviruses HCoV-NL63, HCoV-OC43 and HCoV-229E. As controls, cultures received a CEFX viral epitope pool (the positive control), an HIV-1 Nef peptide pool (the negative control), or no peptide at all. Post-vaccine blood samples were collected a median of approximately 77 days after the second vaccine dose, ranging from about 13 to 241 days. Participants received two doses of either the Pfizer-BioNTech BNT162b2 vaccine (n=8) or the Moderna mRNA-1273 vaccine (n=2). Memory CD4+ T cell crossreactivity between SARS-CoV-2 and common cold coronavirus spike proteins was assessed at the TCR clonotype level in an earlier paper using these donors. The spike-specific CD4+ TCR repertoire was compared before and after mRNA vaccination in about nine COVID-19 convalescent patients and a handful of infection-naive healthy vaccine recipients. Post-COVID blood samples were collected from convalescent patients a median of approximately 100 days after diagnosis, with a range of roughly 30 to 170 days. General study outcomes and caveats: Among convalescent patients, a median roughly 90% of the SARS-CoV-2-reactive clones seen after vaccination appeared only after vaccination, which suggests priming specific to the vaccine. The study included relatively few convalescent patients and did not analyze early timepoints after natural infection. An increase in the median number of SARS-CoV-2-reactive clonotypes from approximately 21 after infection to a few dozen after vaccination was observed, but the change was not found to be significant. Of the vaccine-specific clones found in convalescent patients, nearly all (304 of 307) were mono-reactive for SARS-CoV-2 spike instead of being cross-reactive with common cold coronaviruses.

The V and J ends are trimmed by 6 bases and 6 bases, leaving 23 bases between them. The CDR3 numbers 16 residues from cysteine through phenylalanine. Only the CDR3 part of the read is kept: 48 bases, read in frame from the first base. The germline V gene supplies CDR1 MDHEN and CDR2 SYDVKM. The chain is made from TRBV28 and TRBJ1-1, with TRBD1 tentatively as D gene (6 bases match). The clonotype comes from a human donor in good health. Sequencing was performed on CD4+ T cells from blood, cultured in vitro. The DNA is as follows: TGTGCCAGCAGCCGATTAGGGGGAGGGTGGGAATCTGAAGCTTTCTTT. Its amino acids are CASSRLGGGWESEAFF.